This T cell receptor beta chain was identified during a study of CD8+CD57+ T cells in acquired aplastic anemia. Study in general: Recorded DNA amounts for sorted CD4+ and CD8+ cells had an average of around 3.5 ug.

This clonotype was recorded a few times. Its antigen remains unknown. Study results and caveats: Researchers report that around 29 CD8+ CDR3 sequences appeared in both patients and controls.

Only patients with CD8+CD57+ cell expansion on flow cytometry were chosen for sequencing. Receipt of therapy had not occurred in any patient by the time of blood sampling. The V end was cut by 0 bases, the J end by 2 bases, with 11 bases between. The germline V gene encodes CDR1 MNHEY and CDR2 SVGAGI. The CDR3 has 16 amino acids. The study profiled TCR beta VDJ and CDR3 using genomic DNA as template. TCRdb reprocessed the reads via MiXCR and lists one record per CDR3 protein. The data show approximately 150,000 distinct CDR3 sequences, over 40% seen once. This chain links TRBV6-5 with TRBJ1-3; no reliable D call. Sequencing was carried out using sorted CD4+, CD8+, or CD8+CD57+ T cells (not recorded which) from PBMCs. This TCR was sampled from a human donor with aplastic anemia. CDR3 residues: CASSYSMAVPGNTIYF. The CDR3 nucleotides are TGTGCCAGCAGTTACTCGATGGCGGTTCCTGGAAACACCATATATTTT.